These 5 T cell receptor beta chains were all obtained from the same sample, sequenced in a study of blood T cell repertoires in COVID-19. Profiling relied on immunoSEQ multiplex PCR, and the TCRdb table lists in-frame clones only, not all of them. The sample shows fewer than 200,000 clones, over 80% of them seen only once. Source material: peripheral blood. The receptors shown here come from a woman in her 70s with COVID-19, enrolled during active disease.

The chain carries TRBV7-2 and TRBJ2-2; D is possibly TRBD1 (6 bases). Germline V gene sequence: CDR1 SGHTA, CDR2 FQGNSA. With 2 bases removed from V and 7 bases from J, the gap between germline ends came to 11 bases. The CDR3 runs 14 residues. Written as DNA, the CDR3 is TGTGCCAGCAGCTTACAGGGGAGCGACGGGGAGCTGTTTTTT. It codes for CASSLQGSDGELFF.

This clone occurred once. The V gene is TRBV5-6, the J gene TRBJ1-1, with D possibly matching TRBD1 (6 bases). Trimming took 3 bases from V and 4 from J, leaving 10 bases between them. Germline assignment: CDR1 SGHDT and CDR2 YYEEEE. The CDR3 is 13 residues long. DNA for the CDR3: TGTGCCAGCAGCTCTTACAGGGTCACTGAAGCTTTCTTT. The encoded protein is CASSSYRVTEAFF. Full variable domain (remainder filled in from reference TRBV5-6 and TRBJ1-1): DAGVTQSPTHLIKTRGQQVTLRCSPKSGHDTVSWYQQALGQGPQFIFQYYEEEERQRGNFPDRFSGHQFPNYSSELNVNALLLGDSALYLCASSSYRVTEAFFGQGTRLTVV.

The chain is built from TRBV7-8 and TRBJ2-6, with TRBD1 matching over 9 bases. Germline CDR1 reads SGHVS; CDR2 reads FQNEAQ. The junction had 10 bases not matched to a gene; V was cut back by 10 bases and J by 0 bases. The CDR3 is made up of 17 amino acids. The CDR3, as DNA: TGTGCCACCTTACGGACAGGGGTCTTCTCTGGGGCCAACGTCCTGACTTTC. As protein: CATLRTGVFSGANVLTF. Combining the CDR3 with reference TRBV7-8 and TRBJ2-6 gives the whole variable domain GAGVSQSPRYKVAKRGQDVALRCDPISGHVSLFWYQQALGQGPEFLTYFQNEAQLDKSGLPSDRFFAERPEGSVSTLKIQRTQQEDSAVYLCATLRTGVFSGANVLTFGAGSRLTVL.

This sequence joins TRBV19 and TRBJ2-7, with 7 bases lining up with TRBD2. Germline CDR1 reads LNHDA; CDR2 reads SQIVND (reference sequence). The CDR3 has 14 residues. V shed 4 bases, J shed 3 bases, and the junction held 6 bases outside the gene matches. The CDR3, as DNA: TGTGCCAGTAGTAGGCGGGAGTCTCTCTACGAGCAGTACTTC. It is translated as CASSRRESLYEQYF.

This chain connects TRBV24-1 to TRBJ2-5; weak D call: TRBD2 (5 bases). V was shortened by 4 bases and J by 6 bases, with 17 bases between the two germline ends. Germline-derived CDR1 and CDR2 are KGHDR and SFDVKD. The CDR3 has 15 residues. In DNA form, the CDR3 reads TGTGCCACCAGTGAAGCGGTGGGGTCTGGAAAGACCCAGTACTTC. It specifies CATSEAVGSGKTQYF.